This T cell receptor (beta chain) is drawn from a study of T-cell reconstitution after alpha-beta-depleted transplantation in children. During its preparation, the TCRbeta library received unique molecular identifiers. TCRdb fed the PCR reads into MiXCR, producing one record per CDR3 protein. This table holds more than 3,000 distinct CDR3 sequences, approximately 23% found once. Overall study results and limits: In patients about two months after transplant, alpha-beta T cells reportedly arose from several hundred expanded graft clones. Surviving recipient T cells and thymic progenitors produced the high day-60 TCRbeta diversity seen in some patients. Once a year had passed after transplant, T-cell counts and diversity came mostly from newly produced T cells.

Sample share makes this clonotype medium-sized. Its antigen is not known. This clonotype originated in a male patient aged 2 to 10 who had a stem cell transplant for acute lymphoblastic leukemia, so the T cells may come from the graft donor. The sample consisted of PBMCs, mostly from graft donor cells, taken 60 days after TCRalphabeta/CD19-depleted stem cell transplant.

The CDR3 bases are TGTGCCAGCAGCTGGGACGGGAGCTCCTACAATGAGCAGTTCTTC. Translating it yields CASSWDGSSYNEQFF. This chain links TRBV9 with TRBJ2-1, with D perhaps matching TRBD2 (6 bases). CDR3 length equals 15 residues. V was pared by 4 bases and J by 0 bases, with 11 bases between. In germline, CDR1 is SGDLS, CDR2 YYNGEE.